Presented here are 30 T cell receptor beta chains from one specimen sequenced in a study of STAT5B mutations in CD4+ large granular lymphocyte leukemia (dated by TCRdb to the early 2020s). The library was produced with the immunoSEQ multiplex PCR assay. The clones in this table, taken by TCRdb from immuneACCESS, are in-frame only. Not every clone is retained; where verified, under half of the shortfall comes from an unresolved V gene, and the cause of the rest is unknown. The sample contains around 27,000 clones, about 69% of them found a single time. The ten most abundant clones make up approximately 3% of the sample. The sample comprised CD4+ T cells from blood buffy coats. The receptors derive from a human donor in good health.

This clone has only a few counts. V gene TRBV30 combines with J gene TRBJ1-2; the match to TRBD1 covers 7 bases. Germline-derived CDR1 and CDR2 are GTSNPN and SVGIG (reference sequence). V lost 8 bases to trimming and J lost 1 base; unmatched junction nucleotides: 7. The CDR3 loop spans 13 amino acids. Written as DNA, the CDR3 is TGTGCCGGAAGACAGGGAAATAACTATGGCTACACCTTC. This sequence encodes CAGRQGNNYGYTF.

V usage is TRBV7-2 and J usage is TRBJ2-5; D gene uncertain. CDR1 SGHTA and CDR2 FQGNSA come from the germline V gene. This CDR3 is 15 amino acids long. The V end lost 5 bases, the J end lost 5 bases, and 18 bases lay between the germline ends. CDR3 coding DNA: TGTGCCAGCAGCCCCAGTTCCGCTTCGCGGGAGACCCAGTACTTC. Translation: CASSPSSASRETQYF. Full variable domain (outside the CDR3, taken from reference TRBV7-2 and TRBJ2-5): GAGVSQSPSNKVTEKGKDVELRCDPISGHTALYWYRQSLGQGLEFLIYFQGNSAPDKSGLPSDRFSAERTGGSVSTLTIQRTQQEDSAVYLCASSPSSASRETQYFGPGTRLLVL.

The CDR3 coding sequence is TGTGCCAGCAGCGTATCAGGGAAAAGCAATCAGCCCCAGCATTTT. Translation gives CASSVSGKSNQPQHF. The gene calls are TRBV9 and TRBJ1-5; D is perhaps TRBD1 (5 bases). The V gene lost 1 base and the J gene lost 1 base, with 9 bases spanning the gap. In germline, CDR1 is SGDLS, CDR2 YYNGEE. CDR3 length equals 15 residues. Full variable domain (outside the CDR3, taken from reference TRBV9 and TRBJ1-5): DSGVTQTPKHLITATGQRVTLRCSPRSGDLSVYWYQQSLDQGLQFLIQYYNGEERAKGNILERFSAQQFPDLHSELNLSSLELGDSALYFCASSVSGKSNQPQHFGDGTRLSIL.

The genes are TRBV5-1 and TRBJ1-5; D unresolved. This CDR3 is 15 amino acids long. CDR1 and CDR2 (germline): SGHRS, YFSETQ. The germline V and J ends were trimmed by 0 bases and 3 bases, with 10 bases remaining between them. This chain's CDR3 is CASSLDGRPNQPQHF. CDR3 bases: TGCGCCAGCAGCTTGGATGGGAGGCCCAATCAGCCCCAGCATTTT.

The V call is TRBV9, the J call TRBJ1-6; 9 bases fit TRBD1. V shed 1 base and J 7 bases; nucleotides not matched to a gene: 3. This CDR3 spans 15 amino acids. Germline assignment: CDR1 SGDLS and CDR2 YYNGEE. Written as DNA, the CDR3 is TGTGCCAGCAGCGTACTGGACAGGGGCAATTCACCCCTCCACTTT. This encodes CASSVLDRGNSPLHF.

The CDR3, as DNA: TGTGCCAGCATCGCCGATGTCACCGGGACGGACACCTACGAGCAGTACTTC. The encoded protein is CASIADVTGTDTYEQYF. The rearrangement uses TRBV7-2 and TRBJ2-7; D assignment may be TRBD1 or TRBD2 (5 bases each). CDR1 and CDR2 (germline): SGHTA, FQGNSA. With 7 bases removed from V and 2 bases from J, the gap between germline ends came to 24 bases. The length of the CDR3 is 17 residues.

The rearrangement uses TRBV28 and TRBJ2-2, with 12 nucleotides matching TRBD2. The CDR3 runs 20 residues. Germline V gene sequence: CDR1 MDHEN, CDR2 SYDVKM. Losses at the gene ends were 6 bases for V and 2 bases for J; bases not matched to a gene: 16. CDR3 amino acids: CASSYGLGLAGGINTGELFF. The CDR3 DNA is TGTGCCAGCAGCTACGGATTGGGGCTAGCGGGAGGGATCAACACCGGGGAGCTGTTTTTT.

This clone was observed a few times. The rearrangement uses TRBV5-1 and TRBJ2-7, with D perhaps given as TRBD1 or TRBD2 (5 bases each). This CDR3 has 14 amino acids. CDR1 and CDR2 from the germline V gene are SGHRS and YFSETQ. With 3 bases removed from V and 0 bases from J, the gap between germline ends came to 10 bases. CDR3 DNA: TGCGCCAGCAGCTCTGGGGACCTCTCCTACGAGCAGTACTTC. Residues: CASSSGDLSYEQYF.

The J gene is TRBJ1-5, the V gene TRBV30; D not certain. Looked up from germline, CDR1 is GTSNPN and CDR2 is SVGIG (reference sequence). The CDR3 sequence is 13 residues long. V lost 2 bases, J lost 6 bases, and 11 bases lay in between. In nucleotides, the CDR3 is TGTGCCTGGAGTCGAGAGGGAGGTCAGCCCCAGCATTTT. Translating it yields CAWSREGGQPQHF.

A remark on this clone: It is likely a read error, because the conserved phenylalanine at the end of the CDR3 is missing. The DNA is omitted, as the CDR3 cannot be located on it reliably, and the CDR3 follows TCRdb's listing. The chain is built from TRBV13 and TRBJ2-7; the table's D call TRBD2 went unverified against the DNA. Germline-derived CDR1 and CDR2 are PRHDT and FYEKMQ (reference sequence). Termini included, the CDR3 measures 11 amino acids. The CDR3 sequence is CASSSKKREPL.

CDR3 coding DNA: TGTGCCAGCACTTCTTTTGGACAGGGGGTCTATGGCTACACCTTC. It codes for CASTSFGQGVYGYTF. The chain combines TRBV7-2 with TRBJ1-2; 10 nucleotides align to TRBD1. V was pared by 7 bases and J by 4 bases, with 9 bases of the junction left unmatched. The length of the CDR3 is 15 residues. Germline V gene sequence: CDR1 SGHTA, CDR2 FQGNSA.

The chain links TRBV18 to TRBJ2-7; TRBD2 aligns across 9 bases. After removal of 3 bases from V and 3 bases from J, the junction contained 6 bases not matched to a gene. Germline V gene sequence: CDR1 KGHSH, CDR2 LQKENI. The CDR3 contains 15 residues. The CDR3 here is CASSPMAGGNYEQYF. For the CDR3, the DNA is TGTGCCAGCTCACCGATGGCGGGAGGGAACTACGAGCAGTACTTC.

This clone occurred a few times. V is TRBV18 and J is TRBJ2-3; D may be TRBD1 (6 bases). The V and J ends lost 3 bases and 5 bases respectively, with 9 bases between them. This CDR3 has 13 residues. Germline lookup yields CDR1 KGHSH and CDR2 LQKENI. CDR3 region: CASSPSGVDTQYF. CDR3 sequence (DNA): TGTGCCAGCTCACCCTCAGGGGTAGATACGCAGTATTTT.

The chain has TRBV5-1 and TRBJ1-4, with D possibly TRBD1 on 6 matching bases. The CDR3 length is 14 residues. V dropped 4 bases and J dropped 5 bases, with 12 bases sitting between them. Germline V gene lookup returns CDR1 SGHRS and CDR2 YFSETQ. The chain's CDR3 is CASSGGTPNEKLFF. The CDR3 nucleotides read TGCGCCAGCAGCGGAGGGACACCGAATGAAAAACTGTTTTTT.

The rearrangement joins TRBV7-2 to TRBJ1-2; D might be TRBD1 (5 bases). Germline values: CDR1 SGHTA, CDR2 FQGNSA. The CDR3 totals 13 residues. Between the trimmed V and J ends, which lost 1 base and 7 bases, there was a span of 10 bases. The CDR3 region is CASSLGATVGYTF. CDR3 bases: TGTGCCAGCAGCTTAGGGGCGACAGTTGGCTACACCTTC.

CDR3: CASSRQTGLNTEAFF. For the CDR3, the DNA is TGTGCCAGCAGCAGACAGACAGGGCTAAACACTGAAGCTTTCTTT. The chain has TRBV5-6 and TRBJ1-1; TRBD1 aligns across 7 bases. The CDR3 has 15 amino acids. Trimming at V came to 4 bases and at J to 2 bases, leaving 8 bases not matched to a gene. Germline V gives CDR1 SGHDT, CDR2 YYEEEE.

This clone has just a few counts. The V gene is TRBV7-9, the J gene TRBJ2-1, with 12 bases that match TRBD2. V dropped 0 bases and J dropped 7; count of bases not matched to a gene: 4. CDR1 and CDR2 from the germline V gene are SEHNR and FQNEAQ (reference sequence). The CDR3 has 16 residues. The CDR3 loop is CASSLAASGRGNEQFF. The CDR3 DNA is TGTGCCAGCAGCTTAGCGGCTAGCGGGAGGGGGAATGAGCAGTTCTTC.

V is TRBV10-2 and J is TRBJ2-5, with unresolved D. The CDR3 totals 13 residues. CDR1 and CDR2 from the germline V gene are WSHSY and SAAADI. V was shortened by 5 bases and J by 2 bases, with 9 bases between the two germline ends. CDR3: CASSRILQETQYF. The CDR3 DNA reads TGCGCCAGCAGTCGGATCTTACAAGAGACCCAGTACTTC.

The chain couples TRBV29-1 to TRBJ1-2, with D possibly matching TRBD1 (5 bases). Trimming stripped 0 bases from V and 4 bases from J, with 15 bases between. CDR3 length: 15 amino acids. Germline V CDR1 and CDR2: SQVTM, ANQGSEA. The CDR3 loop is CSVEDGRPGGYGYTF. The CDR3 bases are TGCAGCGTTGAAGACGGGCGGCCGGGGGGCTATGGCTACACCTTC. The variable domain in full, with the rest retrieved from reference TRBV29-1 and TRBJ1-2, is SAVISQKPSRDICQRGTSLTIQCQVDSQVTMMFWYRQQPGQSLTLIATANQGSEATYESGFVIDKFPISRPNLTFSTLTVSNMSPEDSSIYLCSVEDGRPGGYGYTFGSGTRLTVV.

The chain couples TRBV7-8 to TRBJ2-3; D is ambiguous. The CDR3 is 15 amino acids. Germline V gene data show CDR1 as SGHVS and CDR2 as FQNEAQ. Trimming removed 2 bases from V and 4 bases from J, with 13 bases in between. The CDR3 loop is CASSLSTPGPDTQYF. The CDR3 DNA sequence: TGTGCCAGCAGCTTATCCACCCCTGGGCCAGATACGCAGTATTTT.

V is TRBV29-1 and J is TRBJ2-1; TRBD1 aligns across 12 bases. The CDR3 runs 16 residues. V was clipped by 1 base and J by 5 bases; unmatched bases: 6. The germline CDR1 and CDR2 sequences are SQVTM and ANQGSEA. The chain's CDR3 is CSVEAGTGGWHNEQFF. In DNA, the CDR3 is TGCAGCGTTGAAGCGGGGACAGGGGGCTGGCACAATGAGCAGTTCTTC.

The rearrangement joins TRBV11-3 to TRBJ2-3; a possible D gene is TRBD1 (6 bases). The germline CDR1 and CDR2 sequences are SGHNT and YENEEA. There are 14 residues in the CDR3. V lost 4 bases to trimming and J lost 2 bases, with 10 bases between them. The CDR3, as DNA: TGTGCCAGCAGCTCTCAGGGGACCACAGATACGCAGTATTTT. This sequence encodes CASSSQGTTDTQYF.

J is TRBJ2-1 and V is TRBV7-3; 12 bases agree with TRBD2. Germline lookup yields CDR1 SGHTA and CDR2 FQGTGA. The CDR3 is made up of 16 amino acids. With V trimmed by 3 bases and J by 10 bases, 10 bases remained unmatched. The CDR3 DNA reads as TGTGCCAGCAGCTTGGGGGGACTAGCGGGCCGGGGGGAGCAGTTCTTC. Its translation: CASSLGGLAGRGEQFF.

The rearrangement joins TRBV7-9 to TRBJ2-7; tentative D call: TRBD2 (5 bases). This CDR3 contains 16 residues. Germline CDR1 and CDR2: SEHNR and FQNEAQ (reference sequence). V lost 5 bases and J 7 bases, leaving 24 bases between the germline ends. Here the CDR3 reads CASSPGNRLSQEEQYF. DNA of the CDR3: TGTGCCAGCAGCCCCGGGAACCGACTTTCCCAAGAGGAGCAGTACTTC.

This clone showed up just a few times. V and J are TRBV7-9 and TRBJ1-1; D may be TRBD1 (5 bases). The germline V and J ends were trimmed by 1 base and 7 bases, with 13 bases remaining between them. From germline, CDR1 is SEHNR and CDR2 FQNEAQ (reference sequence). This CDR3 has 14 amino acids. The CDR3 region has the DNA TGTGCCAGCAGCTTAGGGCGACAGATTTTTGAAGCTTTCTTT. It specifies CASSLGRQIFEAFF.

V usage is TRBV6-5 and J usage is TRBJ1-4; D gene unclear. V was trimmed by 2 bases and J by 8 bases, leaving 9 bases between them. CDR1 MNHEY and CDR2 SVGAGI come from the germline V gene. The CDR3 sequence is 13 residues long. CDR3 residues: CASSYEMEEKLFF. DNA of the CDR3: TGTGCCAGCAGTTACGAGATGGAGGAAAAACTGTTTTTT.

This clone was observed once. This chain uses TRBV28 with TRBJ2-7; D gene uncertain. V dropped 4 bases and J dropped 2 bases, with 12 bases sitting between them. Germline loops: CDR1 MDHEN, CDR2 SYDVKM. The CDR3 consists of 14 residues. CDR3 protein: CASSSPSRPYEQYF. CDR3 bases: TGTGCCAGCAGTTCTCCGTCTAGACCCTACGAGCAGTACTTC.

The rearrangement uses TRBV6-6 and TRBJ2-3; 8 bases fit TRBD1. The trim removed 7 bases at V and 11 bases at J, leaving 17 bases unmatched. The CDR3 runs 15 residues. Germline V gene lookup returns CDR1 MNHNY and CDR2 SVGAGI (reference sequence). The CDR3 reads CASITGTGPFGGQYF. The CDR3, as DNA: TGTGCCAGCATCACCGGGACAGGCCCGTTCGGTGGGCAGTATTTT.

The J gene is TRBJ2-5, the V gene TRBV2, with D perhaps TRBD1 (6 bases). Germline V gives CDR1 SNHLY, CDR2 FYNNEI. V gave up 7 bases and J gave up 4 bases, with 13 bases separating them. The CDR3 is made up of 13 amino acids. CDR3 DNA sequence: TGTGCCAGCAACGGCAGGGGTAGAGAGACCCAGTACTTC. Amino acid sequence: CASNGRGRETQYF. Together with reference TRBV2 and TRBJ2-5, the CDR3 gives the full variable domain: EPEVTQTPSHQVTQMGQEVILRCVPISNHLYFYWYRQILGQKVEFLVSFYNNEISEKSEIFDDQFSVERPDGSNFTLKIRSTKLEDSAMYFCASNGRGRETQYFGPGTRLLVL.

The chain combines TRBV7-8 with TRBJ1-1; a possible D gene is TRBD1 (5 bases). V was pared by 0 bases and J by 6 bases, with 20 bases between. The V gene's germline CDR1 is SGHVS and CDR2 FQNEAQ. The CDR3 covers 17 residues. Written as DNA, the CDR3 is TGTGCCAGCAGCTTAGCGGGTGGGGCGGGATCTATGGCTGAAGCTTTCTTT. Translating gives CASSLAGGAGSMAEAFF. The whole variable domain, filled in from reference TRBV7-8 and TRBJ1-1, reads GAGVSQSPRYKVAKRGQDVALRCDPISGHVSLFWYQQALGQGPEFLTYFQNEAQLDKSGLPSDRFFAERPEGSVSTLKIQRTQQEDSAVYLCASSLAGGAGSMAEAFFGQGTRLTVV.